The rows below give T cell receptor beta chains drawn from one sample of a study of OX40 agonist ivuxolimab in advanced cancers. Here immunoSEQ multiplex PCR was the method, and the copy in TCRdb shows in-frame clones only, minus some. The table shows 30,000 to 40,000 clones, with roughly 76% occurring only once. Sequences were derived from CD4+ or CD8+ T cells sorted from blood, sampled in a trial of the OX40 agonist ivuxolimab. The receptors originated from an adult with an advanced solid tumor such as melanoma, head and neck, liver or kidney cancer. Each CDR3 is given with its conserved first and last residue. A D gene is named only where the DNA matches it firmly. Rows may omit the clone size; those that give it use once, few, many or a size class.

.,TRBJ2-7,.,TRBV28,TGTGCCAGCAGGGGGGGATACTACGAGCAGTACTTC,CASRGGYYEQYF
.,TRBJ1-1,few,TRBV4-1,TGCGCCAGCAGCCAAGATCTGGGCGACTTTAACACTGAAGCTTTCTTT,CASSQDLGDFNTEAFF
TRBD1,TRBJ1-4,.,TRBV28,TGTGCCAGCAGCCCGGGTGCAGGGGGAGAATTAAATGAAAAACTGTTTTTT,CASSPGAGGELNEKLFF
TRBD1,TRBJ2-2,.,TRBV25-1,TGTGCCAGCGAGGACAGGGGTTTTCTCGGGGAGCTGTTTTTT,CASEDRGFLGELFF
.,TRBJ2-1,.,TRBV19,TGTGCCAGCCGCTCACGGGGGGCGGACCTCGATGAGCAGTTCTTC,CASRSRGADLDEQFF
TRBD2,TRBJ2-3,medium-sized,TRBV9,TGTGCCAGCAGCGTTCAAGCGGGGTACACAGATACGCAGTATTTT,CASSVQAGYTDTQYF
TRBD1,TRBJ1-2,few,TRBV5-1,TGCGCCAGCAGCCCCGGGACAGTGAACTATGGCTACACCTTC,CASSPGTVNYGYTF
TRBD2,TRBJ2-5,.,TRBV7-2,TGTGCCAGCAGCATGACTAGCGGAGAGACCCAGTACTTC,CASSMTSGETQYF
TRBD1,TRBJ2-7,.,TRBV11-1,TGTGCCAGCAGCTTAGCTTCTATACAGGGGGTTTCCTACGAGCAGTACTTC,CASSLASIQGVSYEQYF
TRBD2,TRBJ2-2,.,TRBV29-1,TGCAGCGTTGAACTTCTAGCGGGAGGAACCGGGGAGCTGTTTTTT,CSVELLAGGTGELFF
.,TRBJ2-7,.,TRBV5-1,TGCGCCAGCAGCCCCGGTCGACGGGGGGAGCAGTACTTC,CASSPGRRGEQYF
TRBD1,TRBJ1-1,few,TRBV30,TGTGCCTGGGGAGGACAGGGGGGGAACATGAACACTGAAGCTTTCTTT,CAWGGQGGNMNTEAFF
.,TRBJ2-1,.,TRBV4-3,TGCGCCAGCAGCCAAGATACGAGGGCGGGGAGAGGTAGGAATGAGCAGTTCTTC,CASSQDTRAGRGRNEQFF
.,TRBJ2-4,few,TRBV6-5,TGTGCCAGCAGTTACTTGGGGGCCGCCATTCAGTACTTC,CASSYLGAAIQYF
.,TRBJ2-2,once,TRBV6-5,TGTGCCAGCAGAGACAGGCTGAACACCGGGGAGCTGTTTTTT,CASRDRLNTGELFF
TRBD1,TRBJ1-2,.,TRBV5-4,TGTGCCAGCAGCGTGGGACAGGGCCCGGGCTATGGCTACACCTTC,CASSVGQGPGYGYTF
.,TRBJ1-1,.,TRBV19,TGTGCCAGTAGTATGTGGGGTGCGAACACTGAAGCTTTCTTT,CASSMWGANTEAFF
.,TRBJ1-2,.,TRBV15,TGTGCCACCAGCAGGGCGGGGGATGTAAATGGCTACACCTTC,CATSRAGDVNGYTF
.,TRBJ2-2,.,TRBV7-6,TGTGCCAGCAGCTTATCCCAGGCCTCGAACACCGGGGAGCTGTTTTTT,CASSLSQASNTGELFF
.,TRBJ2-5,few,TRBV29-1,TGCAGCGGGGAGTTGGGGACGAGTCAAGAGACCCAGTACTTC,CSGELGTSQETQYF
TRBD2,TRBJ2-5,.,TRBV4-1,TGCGCCAGCAGCCAAGTATCTAGCCGGGCCAGCGGGGAGCAGTACTTC,CASSQVSSRASGEQYF
.,TRBJ2-6,.,TRBV27,TGTGCCAGCGGGACTGGGGCCAACGTCCTGACTTTC,CASGTGANVLTF
TRBD1,TRBJ1-5,once,TRBV28,TGTGCCAGCACAGATCACCGGGACAGACAACCCTTTGGCAATCAGCCCCAGCATTTT,CASTDHRDRQPFGNQPQHF
.,TRBJ2-7,.,TRBV7-2,TGTGCCAGCAGCTCGGGGGTATCGTGGGAGCAGTACTTC,CASSSGVSWEQYF
.,TRBJ1-5,.,TRBV6-6,TGTGCCAGCAGCCCTTCGGATAGCAATCAGCCCCAGCATTTT,CASSPSDSNQPQHF
.,TRBJ2-7,.,TRBV2,TGTGCCAGCACTGGACGAGGGAACCACGAGCAGTACTTC,CASTGRGNHEQYF
TRBD2,TRBJ2-7,.,TRBV5-1,TGCGCCAGCGGTTTAAGCGGGGACCCCTACGAGCAGTACTTC,CASGLSGDPYEQYF
TRBD1,TRBJ1-4,.,TRBV6-5,TGTGCCAGCAGACCCGGGACAGGGCGTGAAAAACTGTTTTTT,CASRPGTGREKLFF
TRBD1,TRBJ2-7,.,TRBV2,TGTGCCAGCAGAAGGGGACAGGGGGCTTCTTACGAGCAGTACTTC,CASRRGQGASYEQYF
.,TRBJ2-3,.,TRBV5-1,TGCGCCAGCAGCTCCGGAGGGGGGGCTAGCACAGATACGCAGTATTTT,CASSSGGGASTDTQYF